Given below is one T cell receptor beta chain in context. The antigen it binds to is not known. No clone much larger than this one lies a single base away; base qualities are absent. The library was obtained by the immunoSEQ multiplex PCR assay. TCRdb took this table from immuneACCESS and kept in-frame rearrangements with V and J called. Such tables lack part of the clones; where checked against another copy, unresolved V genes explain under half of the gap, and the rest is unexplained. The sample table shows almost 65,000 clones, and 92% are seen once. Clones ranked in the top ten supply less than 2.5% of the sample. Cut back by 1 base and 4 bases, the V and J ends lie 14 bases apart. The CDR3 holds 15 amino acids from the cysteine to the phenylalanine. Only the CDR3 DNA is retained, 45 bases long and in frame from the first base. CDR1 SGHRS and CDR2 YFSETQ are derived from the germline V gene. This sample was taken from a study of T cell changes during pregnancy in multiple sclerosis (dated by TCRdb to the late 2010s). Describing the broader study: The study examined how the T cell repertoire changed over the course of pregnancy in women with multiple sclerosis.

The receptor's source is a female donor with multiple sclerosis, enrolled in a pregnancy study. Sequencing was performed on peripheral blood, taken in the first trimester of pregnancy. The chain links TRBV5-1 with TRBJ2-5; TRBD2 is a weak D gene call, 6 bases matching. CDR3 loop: CASSLKLATGETQYF. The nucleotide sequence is TGCGCCAGCAGCTTGAAACTAGCCACCGGAGAGACCCAGTACTTC.